Listed below are T cell receptor beta chains from one sample, sequenced in a study of T-cell memory formation after mild COVID-19. One entry per CDR3 protein, called by TCRdb with MiXCR from the 5' RACE reads. The data show roughly 250,000 distinct CDR3 sequences, with about 17% seen just once and about 3.5% held by the top ten. Sequencing was carried out using PBMCs or a T cell subset sorted from them (not recorded which). These receptors all come from a man between 18 and 29 years old who had mild COVID-19 (a few samples of this study predate the infection). Cell type and time point are not known. Both conserved end residues are part of each CDR3. The D gene is left open where the match is weak. Clone size is given for some rows only: seen once, a few or many times, or a class if the clone is expanded.

j_call v_call clone_size d_call cdr3_aa cdr3_nt
TRBJ1-2 TRBV2 - - CASSNGREDGYTF TGTGCCAGCAGTAATGGGAGGGAGGACGGCTACACCTTC
TRBJ2-3 TRBV12-3/TRBV12-4 - TRBD2 CASSFAGGDTKYF TGTGCCAGCAGTTTCGCGGGGGGCGATACGAAGTATTTT
TRBJ1-1 TRBV9 - - CASSVEVVNTEAFF TGTGCCAGCAGCGTAGAGGTTGTGAACACTGAAGCTTTCTTT
TRBJ2-3 TRBV12-3/TRBV12-4 few - CASSLNRPTDTQYF TGTGCCAGCAGTTTGAATCGCCCGACAGATACGCAGTATTTT
TRBJ1-2 TRBV18 - - CASSGDYGYTF TGTGCCAGCAGCGGGGACTATGGCTACACCTTC
TRBJ2-6 TRBV7-3 few TRBD1 CASSIPGQGSGANVLTF TGTGCCAGCAGCATACCGGGACAGGGCTCTGGGGCCAACGTCCTGACTTTC
TRBJ2-7 TRBV20-1 few TRBD1 CSAAHRTGSREQYF TGCAGTGCTGCCCATCGGACAGGGTCCCGCGAGCAGTACTTC
TRBJ2-7 TRBV30 few TRBD1 CAWSPGQGIAYEQYF TGTGCCTGGAGTCCGGGACAGGGGATTGCCTACGAGCAGTACTTC
TRBJ2-7 TRBV4-3 few - CASSQESGSLYEQYF TGCGCCAGCAGCCAAGAATCCGGCAGCCTCTACGAGCAGTACTTC
TRBJ2-5 TRBV18 - TRBD1 CASSPWTGWETQYF TGTGCCAGCTCACCCTGGACAGGTTGGGAGACCCAGTACTTC
TRBJ1-6 TRBV4-3 - - CASSQDLTDTRALHF TGCGCCAGCAGCCAAGATTTGACGGACACTCGGGCCCTCCACTTT
TRBJ2-4 TRBV7-2 many - CASSLAGENIQYF TGTGCCAGCAGCTTAGCCGGGGAAAACATTCAGTACTTC
TRBJ1-2 TRBV6-1 - - CASSPRKQGGIYGYTF TGTGCCAGCAGTCCCCGGAAGCAGGGCGGCATCTATGGCTACACCTTC
TRBJ2-4 TRBV4-1 - - CASSRRGGTAKNIQYF TGCGCCAGCAGCCGAAGAGGCGGGACAGCCAAAAACATTCAGTACTTC
TRBJ2-6 TRBV5-6 few - CASSFGGSGANVLTF TGTGCCAGCAGCTTCGGAGGGTCCGGGGCCAACGTCCTGACTTTC
TRBJ1-5 TRBV9 few - CASSVEGRPTQPQHF TGTGCCAGCAGCGTAGAGGGAAGGCCCACTCAGCCCCAGCATTTT
TRBJ2-1 TRBV20-1 - TRBD1 CTIPGTGPYNEQFF TGCACAATCCCCGGGACAGGGCCGTACAATGAGCAGTTCTTC
TRBJ2-3 TRBV6-1 - TRBD2 CASRTAGGARDTQYF TGTGCCAGCAGAACGGCGGGGGGGGCCCGCGATACGCAGTATTTT
TRBJ2-3 TRBV2 - - CASRGHPRDTQYF TGTGCCAGCCGCGGCCACCCCCGGGATACGCAGTATTTT
TRBJ2-3 TRBV7-3 few TRBD2 CASSRAGDAQYF TGTGCCAGCAGCCGGGCGGGGGACGCGCAGTATTTT
TRBJ1-2 TRBV2 - TRBD1 CASSEGQSYGYTF TGTGCCAGCAGTGAGGGACAGAGCTATGGCTACACCTTC
TRBJ2-1 TRBV20-1 - - CSAQRQLGPYNEQFF TGCAGTGCTCAGAGACAGTTGGGTCCCTACAATGAGCAGTTCTTC
TRBJ1-5 TRBV28 few - CASRTPRDGGQPQHF TGTGCCAGCAGGACCCCCAGGGATGGGGGTCAGCCCCAGCATTTT
TRBJ1-5 TRBV7-2 - TRBD1 CASSSPDRDNQPQHF TGTGCCAGCAGCTCCCCCGACAGGGACAATCAGCCCCAGCATTTT
TRBJ2-7 TRBV4-2 few TRBD1 CASSQDRGTGGYEQYF TGTGCCAGCAGCCAAGATAGGGGGACAGGGGGCTACGAGCAGTACTTC
TRBJ1-1 TRBV11-3 - - CASSSGSWTANTEAFF TGTGCCAGCAGCAGTGGCTCGTGGACAGCTAACACTGAAGCTTTCTTT
TRBJ2-3 TRBV5-1 - TRBD1 CASEGAGTDTQYF TGCGCCAGCGAGGGGGCTGGCACAGATACGCAGTATTTT
TRBJ2-5 TRBV20-1 few - CSANPDYQETQYF TGCAGTGCTAACCCGGACTACCAAGAGACCCAGTACTTC
TRBJ2-6 TRBV5-1 few - CASSSPGTGANVLTF TGCGCCAGCAGCTCCCCGGGGACTGGGGCCAACGTCCTGACTTTC
TRBJ2-1 TRBV14 - TRBD2 CASSRTATSGALGDEQFF TGTGCCAGCAGCCGTACCGCGACTAGCGGGGCTCTAGGGGATGAGCAGTTCTTC
TRBJ1-1 TRBV6-5 many - CASSRTGGRTEAFF TGTGCCAGCAGTCGGACGGGGGGTCGCACTGAAGCTTTCTTT
TRBJ2-7 TRBV4-2 - TRBD1 CASSQGQADEQYF TGTGCCAGCAGCCAGGGACAGGCGGACGAGCAGTACTTC
TRBJ1-1 TRBV4-3 - - CASSQDSRVNTEAFF TGCGCCAGCAGCCAAGATTCTAGGGTGAACACTGAAGCTTTCTTT
TRBJ2-6 TRBV6-2/TRBV6-3 - - CASSYAAGRANVLTF TGTGCCAGCAGTTACGCGGCAGGGAGGGCCAACGTCCTGACTTTC
TRBJ2-5 TRBV2 few - CASSELEGETQYF TGTGCCAGCAGTGAATTGGAGGGAGAGACCCAGTACTTC
TRBJ2-2 TRBV12-3/TRBV12-4 few - CASSLRSGPTGELFF TGTGCCAGCAGTCTTCGTAGCGGACCTACCGGGGAGCTGTTTTTT
TRBJ2-3 TRBV4-1 - TRBD2 CASSRTSGGISTDTQYF TGCGCCAGCAGCCGGACTAGCGGGGGGATTAGCACAGATACGCAGTATTTT
TRBJ1-2 TRBV9 - - CASSPTHRPGDYGYTF TGTGCCAGCAGCCCAACCCATCGGCCGGGAGACTATGGCTACACCTTC
TRBJ1-1 TRBV3-1 many - CASSQGTEAFF TGTGCCAGCAGCCAGGGTACTGAAGCTTTCTTT
TRBJ2-6 TRBV5-1 few - CASSRGPPLSGTGANVLTF TGCGCCAGCAGCCGGGGACCCCCTTTATCGGGTACTGGGGCCAACGTCCTGACTTTC
TRBJ2-3 TRBV7-9 - TRBD2 CASSLGSSGSRTDTQYF TGTGCCAGCAGCTTGGGGAGTAGCGGGAGTAGGACAGATACGCAGTATTTT